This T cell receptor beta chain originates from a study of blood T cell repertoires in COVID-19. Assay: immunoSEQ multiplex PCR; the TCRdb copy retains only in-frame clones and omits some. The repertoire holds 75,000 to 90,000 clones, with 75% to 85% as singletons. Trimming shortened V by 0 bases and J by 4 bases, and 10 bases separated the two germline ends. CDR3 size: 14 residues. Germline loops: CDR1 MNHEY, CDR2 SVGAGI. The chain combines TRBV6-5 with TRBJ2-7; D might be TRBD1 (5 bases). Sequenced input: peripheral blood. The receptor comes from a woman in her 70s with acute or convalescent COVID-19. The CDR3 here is CASSYSPRAYEQYF. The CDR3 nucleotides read TGTGCCAGCAGTTACTCGCCCAGGGCTTACGAGCAGTACTTC.